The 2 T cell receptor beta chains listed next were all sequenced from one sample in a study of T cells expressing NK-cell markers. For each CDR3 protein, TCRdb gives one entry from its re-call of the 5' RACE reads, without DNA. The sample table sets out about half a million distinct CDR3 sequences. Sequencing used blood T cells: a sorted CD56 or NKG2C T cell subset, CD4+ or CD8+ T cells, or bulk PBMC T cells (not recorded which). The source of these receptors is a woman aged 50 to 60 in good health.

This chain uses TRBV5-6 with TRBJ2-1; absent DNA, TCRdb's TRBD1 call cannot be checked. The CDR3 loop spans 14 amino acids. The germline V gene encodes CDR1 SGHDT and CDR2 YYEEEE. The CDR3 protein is CASSQMTGVNEQFF.

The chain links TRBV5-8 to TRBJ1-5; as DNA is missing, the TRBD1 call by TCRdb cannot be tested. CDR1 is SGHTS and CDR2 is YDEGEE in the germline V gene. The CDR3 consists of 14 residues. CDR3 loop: CASSTGQWNQPQHF.